The clone carrying this TCR beta chain was detected ten times or more. Its antigen is still unknown. The TCRbeta library incorporated unique molecular identifiers. One entry per CDR3 protein results from TCRdb running MiXCR on the PCR reads. This table holds 350,000 to 500,000 distinct CDR3 sequences, around two fifths found once. Trimming took off 6 bases at V and 3 bases at J, with 15 bases between the two ends. Looked up from germline, CDR1 is SGHRS and CDR2 is YFSETQ. The CDR3 is 14 residues long. The data belong to a study of T-cell reconstitution after alpha-beta-depleted transplantation in children. Broader study findings: Some patients owed their high day-60 TCRbeta diversity to surviving recipient T cells and thymic progenitors. There were reportedly several hundred expanded graft clones from which alpha-beta T cells came about two months after transplant. From newly produced T cells came most of the T-cell counts and diversity one year after transplant.

The chain recombines TRBV5-1 with TRBJ2-5; TRBD2 might be the D (6 bases). The receptor was derived from a girl between 2 and 10 years old with aplastic anemia, due to receive a stem cell transplant. Sequencing used PBMCs, obtained before TCRalphabeta/CD19-depleted stem cell transplant. The CDR3 nucleotides are TGCGCCAGCATGTTCGTGGGACTCGAAGAGACCCAGTACTTC. It codes for CASMFVGLEETQYF.